Shown below are 26 T cell receptor beta chains from a single sample sequenced in a study of identifying expanded T cells in peripheral blood. TCRdb keeps only in-frame clones here, not all; method: immunoSEQ multiplex PCR. The repertoire holds approximately 50,000 clones, with 82% as singletons. Input material: blood. These receptors originate from a person between 18 and 70 years old in good health.

The chain joins TRBV7-6 to TRBJ2-7; 8 bases map to TRBD1. Germline V gene lookup returns CDR1 SGHVS and CDR2 FNYEAQ. Unmatched junction bases numbered 6, after V lost 0 bases and J lost 2 bases. This CDR3 is built from 16 residues. The CDR3 DNA is TGTGCCAGCAGCTTAGCCGGGACAGGACTTCCCTACGAGCAGTACTTC. This translates into CASSLAGTGLPYEQYF.

The chain employs TRBV9 and TRBJ2-1, with TRBD2 matching over 10 bases. This CDR3 is built from 18 residues. Germline CDR1 reads SGDLS; CDR2 reads YYNGEE. V lost 4 bases and J lost 7; bases outside the gene matches: 17. CDR3 loop: CASSPKGLAGAQGNEQFF. For the CDR3, the DNA is TGTGCCAGCAGCCCAAAGGGGCTAGCGGGGGCCCAGGGAAATGAGCAGTTCTTC.

J is TRBJ2-2 and V is TRBV5-5; 12 bases are a match to TRBD2. J gave up 5 bases and V 2 bases, and 4 bases lay outside the gene matches. Germline V gene lookup returns CDR1 SGHKS and CDR2 YYEKEE (reference sequence). The CDR3 sequence is 16 residues long. The chain's CDR3 is CASSLGLAGGTGELFF. The CDR3 DNA is TGTGCCAGCAGCTTAGGTCTAGCGGGAGGGACCGGGGAGCTGTTTTTT.

J is TRBJ2-1 and V is TRBV12-5; D ambiguous. The CDR3 has 11 residues. Trimming removed 7 bases at V and 13 bases at J, with 14 bases between. From germline, CDR1 is LGHNT and CDR2 FRNRAP. CDR3 amino acids: CASAGSRVQFF. The CDR3 coding sequence is TGTGCTAGTGCCGGAAGTAGAGTTCAGTTCTTC.

The chain has TRBV6-5 and TRBJ1-2; D gene unclear. Germline values: CDR1 MNHEY, CDR2 SVGAGI. V gave up 7 bases and J gave up 6 bases, with 21 bases separating them. CDR3 length: 15 amino acids. The CDR3 nucleotides read TGTGCCAGCACTGGAGTAGGTTTATCCGGTAATGGCTACACCTTC. It is translated as CASTGVGLSGNGYTF.

This sequence joins TRBV11-3 and TRBJ1-2; D is uncertain. Deletions cut 6 bases from V and 1 base from J, with 12 bases between. In germline, CDR1 is SGHNT, CDR2 YENEEA. There are 14 residues in the CDR3. CDR3 DNA: TGTGCCAGCAGTGCCGGACTGCTTAACTATGGCTACACCTTC. Translating it yields CASSAGLLNYGYTF.

The V call is TRBV7-9, the J call TRBJ2-7; the D is unclear. There are 13 residues in the CDR3. Germline V gives CDR1 SEHNR, CDR2 FQNEAQ (reference sequence). Trimming left V 3 bases short and J 6 bases short, with 12 bases between. The CDR3 bases are TGTGCCAGCAGCTTTGGGCTAGTTTCCGAGCAGTACTTC. Translating gives CASSFGLVSEQYF.

The chain links TRBV6-6 to TRBJ2-5; D gene uncertain. The CDR3 contains 13 residues. The germline gives CDR1 MNHNY, CDR2 SVGAGI (reference sequence). V was pared by 2 bases and J by 7 bases, with 11 bases between. CDR3 DNA sequence: TGTGCCAGCAGTTACCTCACCTCCGTGACCCAGTACTTC. Translated, it gives CASSYLTSVTQYF.

J is TRBJ2-7 and V is TRBV18; 7 bases are a match to TRBD1. The CDR3 has 13 residues. After removal of 8 bases from V and 5 bases from J, the junction contained 9 bases not matched to a gene. Per germline, CDR1 KGHSH and CDR2 LQKENI. Here the CDR3 DNA reads TGTGCCAGCACAGAACAGGGGACCAACGAGCAGTACTTC. Its protein is CASTEQGTNEQYF.

CDR3 protein: CASSTPLGRGINQPQHF. The CDR3 bases are TGTGCCAGTAGTACACCCCTCGGAAGGGGCATCAATCAGCCCCAGCATTTT. The rearrangement links TRBV19 to TRBJ1-5, with D maybe TRBD1 (5 bases). Per the germline V gene, CDR1 is LNHDA and CDR2 is SQIVND (reference sequence). The CDR3 sequence is 17 residues long. V dropped 4 bases and J dropped 3 bases, with 19 bases sitting between them. Full variable domain (outside the CDR3, taken from reference TRBV19 and TRBJ1-5): DGGITQSPKYLFRKEGQNVTLSCEQNLNHDAMYWYRQDPGQGLRLIYYSQIVNDFQKGDIAEGYSVSREKKESFPLTVTSAQKNPTAFYLCASSTPLGRGINQPQHFGDGTRLSIL.

The CDR3 here is CASSLTSGRMVDTQYF. CDR3 bases: TGTGCCAGCAGCTTGACTAGCGGGAGGATGGTCGATACGCAGTATTTT. The chain links TRBV13 to TRBJ2-3, with 13 bases that match TRBD2. This CDR3 is 16 amino acids long. V gave up 3 bases and J gave up 6 bases; unmatched junction bases: 6. Germline V lookup: CDR1 PRHDT, CDR2 FYEKMQ (reference sequence).

The CDR3 DNA reads as TGTGCCAGCAGCTTCAGGGTGTGGAATGAGCAGTTCTTC. Protein product: CASSFRVWNEQFF. The rearrangement uses TRBV11-3 and TRBJ2-1; possible D gene TRBD1, 5 bases. CDR1 SGHNT and CDR2 YENEEA come from the germline V gene. This CDR3 contains 13 residues. The V gene lost 3 bases and the J gene lost 7 bases, with 10 bases spanning the gap. The variable domain in full, completed from reference TRBV11-3 and TRBJ2-1, reads EAGVVQSPRYKIIEKKQPVAFWCNPISGHNTLYWYLQNLGQGPELLIRYENEEAVDDSQLPKDRFSAERLKGVDSTLKIQPAELGDSAVYLCASSFRVWNEQFFGPGTRLTVL.

The chain has TRBV4-1 and TRBJ1-3, with TRBD1 as a possible D gene (6 bases). CDR1 and CDR2 from the germline V gene are MGHRA and YSYEKL. The CDR3 totals 16 residues. Trimming pared 2 bases from V and 1 base from J, leaving 12 bases between. The CDR3 bases are TGCGCCAGCAGCCAACCCCCGGGGACATCTGGAAACACCATATATTTT. Amino acid sequence: CASSQPPGTSGNTIYF.

The V and J genes are TRBV5-1 and TRBJ2-3; either TRBD1 or TRBD2 may fit D (5 bases each). This CDR3 has 17 amino acids. V was trimmed by 0 bases and J by 2 bases, leaving 16 bases between them. From germline, CDR1 is SGHRS and CDR2 YFSETQ. DNA for the CDR3: TGCGCCAGCAGCTTGGGGGTCGGGGCAAGGAACACAGATACGCAGTATTTT. Translating gives CASSLGVGARNTDTQYF. The full variable domain, its missing parts supplied by reference TRBV5-1 and TRBJ2-3, is KAGVTQTPRYLIKTRGQQVTLSCSPISGHRSVSWYQQTPGQGLQFLFEYFSETQRNKGNFPGRFSGRQFSNSRSEMNVSTLELGDSALYLCASSLGVGARNTDTQYFGPGTRLTVL.

The J gene is TRBJ2-7, the V gene TRBV5-1; D uncertain. The V end was cut by 0 bases, the J end by 2 bases, with 12 bases between. From germline, CDR1 is SGHRS and CDR2 YFSETQ. CDR3 size: 15 residues. As DNA, the CDR3 is TGCGCCAGCAGCTTGGCGTTAGGTCCCGCCTACGAGCAGTACTTC. It encodes CASSLALGPAYEQYF.

The rearrangement joins TRBV5-6 to TRBJ1-3; D may be TRBD1 (5 bases). This CDR3 region has 15 residues. Trimming removed 3 bases from V and 1 base from J, with 11 bases in between. CDR1 and CDR2 (germline): SGHDT, YYEEEE. In DNA, the CDR3 is TGTGCCAGCAGCTCGGGGCCCGTATCTGGAAACACCATATATTTT. The encoded protein is CASSSGPVSGNTIYF.

The rearrangement joins TRBV6-5 to TRBJ2-1; D tentatively fits TRBD1 or TRBD2 (7 bases each). Trimming shortened V by 7 bases and J by 10 bases, and 14 bases separated the two germline ends. Per the germline V gene, CDR1 is MNHEY and CDR2 is SVGAGI. The CDR3 totals 12 residues. The DNA of the CDR3 is TGTGCCAGCACCAACAGGGGAGGGGAGCAGTTCTTC. Its protein is CASTNRGGEQFF.

The CDR3 nucleotides are TGTGCCAGCAGCACTGAAAAGGGGTACACCGGGGAGCTGTTTTTT. This translates into CASSTEKGYTGELFF. The chain is built from TRBV11-2 and TRBJ2-2, with a weak D call TRBD1 (5 bases). The germline V and J ends were trimmed by 5 bases and 3 bases, with 13 bases remaining between them. CDR1 and CDR2 from the germline V gene are SGHAT and FQNNGV. This CDR3 is 15 amino acids long.

The CDR3 protein is CASSEPGGAQADTQYF. The DNA of the CDR3 is TGTGCCAGCAGTGAACCGGGGGGGGCGCAGGCAGATACGCAGTATTTT. The V and J genes are TRBV6-1 and TRBJ2-3; 8 nucleotides agree with TRBD2. V trimming: 2 bases; J trimming: 4 bases; junction bases outside the gene matches: 8. In germline, CDR1 is MNHNS, CDR2 SASEGT. The CDR3 length is 16 residues.

This clone showed up just a few times. This chain uses TRBV5-1 with TRBJ1-1; a possible D gene is TRBD1 (5 bases). V was shortened by 6 bases and J by 4 bases, with 22 bases between the two germline ends. This CDR3 contains 16 residues. Germline CDR1 is SGHRS and CDR2 is YFSETQ. CDR3 residues: CASNDPGRGAGTEAFF. CDR3 nucleotide sequence: TGCGCCAGCAACGACCCAGGTCGGGGCGCGGGCACTGAAGCTTTCTTT.

This clone was counted between two and nine times. In the same sample, other DNA sequences code for this CDR3. The V and J genes are TRBV5-6 and TRBJ2-5, with D maybe TRBD1 (6 bases). Trimming cost V 1 base and J 4 bases, with 14 bases left between them. Germline V gives CDR1 SGHDT, CDR2 YYEEEE. The CDR3 extends over 15 amino acids. CDR3 sequence: CASSLRAGVVETQYF. The CDR3 DNA follows: TGTGCCAGCAGCTTGAGAGCAGGGGTGGTAGAGACCCAGTACTTC.

This chain uses TRBV4-1 with TRBJ1-1; 8 nucleotides agree with TRBD1. With 5 bases clipped from V and 4 bases from J, the junction kept 6 bases outside the gene matches. The germline V gene has CDR1 MGHRA and CDR2 YSYEKL. The CDR3 is 14 amino acids. The CDR3 is CASSGGQGSTEAFF. For the CDR3, the DNA is TGCGCCAGCAGCGGAGGACAGGGCAGCACTGAAGCTTTCTTT.

J is TRBJ2-7 and V is TRBV11-2; D is ambiguous. Trimming left V 1 base short and J 2 bases short, with 6 bases between. CDR1 SGHAT and CDR2 FQNNGV come from the germline V gene. The CDR3 extends over 13 amino acids. CDR3 sequence reads: CASSLGRPYEQYF. DNA for the CDR3: TGTGCCAGCAGCTTAGGTCGGCCCTACGAGCAGTACTTC.

V gene TRBV11-3 combines with J gene TRBJ2-1, with 10 bases identical to TRBD2. Germline lookup yields CDR1 SGHNT and CDR2 YENEEA. After removal of 5 bases from V and 8 bases from J, the junction contained 18 bases not matched to a gene. The CDR3 has 18 amino acids. CDR3 amino acids: CASSTGGASGSLLDEQFF. DNA for the CDR3: TGTGCCAGCAGCACAGGCGGGGCTAGCGGGAGTCTTCTGGATGAGCAGTTCTTC.

The V and J genes are TRBV4-1 and TRBJ2-3, with 7 bases matching TRBD1. The germline V gene encodes CDR1 MGHRA and CDR2 YSYEKL. The CDR3 spans 17 residues. J gave up 2 bases and V 4 bases, and 12 bases lay outside the gene matches. The CDR3 nucleotides read TGCGCCAGCAGCCCCCCTCCAAACAGGGGAAACACAGATACGCAGTATTTT. Translated, it gives CASSPPPNRGNTDTQYF.

This chain connects TRBV5-6 to TRBJ2-2, with D uncertain. This CDR3 comprises 12 residues. V dropped 2 bases and J dropped 8 bases, with 7 bases sitting between them. Looked up from germline, CDR1 is SGHDT and CDR2 is YYEEEE. The CDR3 nucleotides read TGTGCCAGCAGCTTCGAACGAGGGGAGCTGTTTTTT. This translates into CASSFERGELFF.